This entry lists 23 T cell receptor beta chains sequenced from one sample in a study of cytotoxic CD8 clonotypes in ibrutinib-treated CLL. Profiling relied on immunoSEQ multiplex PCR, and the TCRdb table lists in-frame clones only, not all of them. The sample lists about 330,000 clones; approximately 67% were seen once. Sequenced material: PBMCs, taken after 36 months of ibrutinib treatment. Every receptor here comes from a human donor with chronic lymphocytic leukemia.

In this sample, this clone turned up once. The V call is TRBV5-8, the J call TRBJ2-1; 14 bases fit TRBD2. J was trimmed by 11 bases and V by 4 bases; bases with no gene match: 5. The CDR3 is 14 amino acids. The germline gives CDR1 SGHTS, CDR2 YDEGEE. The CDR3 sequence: CASSPRLAGGKQFF. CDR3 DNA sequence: TGTGCCAGCAGCCCTAGACTAGCGGGAGGGAAGCAGTTCTTC.

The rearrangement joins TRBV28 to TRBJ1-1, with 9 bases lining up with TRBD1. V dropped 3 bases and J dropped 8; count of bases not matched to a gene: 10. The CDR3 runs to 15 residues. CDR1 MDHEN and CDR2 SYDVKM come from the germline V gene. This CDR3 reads CASSFGYRGRGEAFF. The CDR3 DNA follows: TGTGCCAGCAGTTTCGGATACAGGGGGCGCGGCGAAGCTTTCTTT.

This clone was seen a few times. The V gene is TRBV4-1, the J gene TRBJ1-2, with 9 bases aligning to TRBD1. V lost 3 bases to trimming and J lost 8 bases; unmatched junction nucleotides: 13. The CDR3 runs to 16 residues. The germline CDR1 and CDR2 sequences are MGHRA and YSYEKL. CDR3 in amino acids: CASSHPRTGEAEGYTF. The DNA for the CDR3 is TGCGCCAGCAGCCACCCGAGGACAGGGGAGGCAGAGGGCTACACCTTC.

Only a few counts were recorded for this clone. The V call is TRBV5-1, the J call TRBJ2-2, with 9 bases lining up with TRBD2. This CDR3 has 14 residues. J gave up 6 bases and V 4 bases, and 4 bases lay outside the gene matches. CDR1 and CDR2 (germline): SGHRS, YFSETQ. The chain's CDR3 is CASSMAGGAGELFF. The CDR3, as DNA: TGCGCCAGCAGCATGGCGGGAGGGGCCGGGGAGCTGTTTTTT.

The DNA of the CDR3 is TGTGCCAGCAGCTGGACAGTATTCAGCAATCAGCCCCAGCATTTT. It translates to CASSWTVFSNQPQHF. The rearrangement links TRBV7-7 to TRBJ1-5; maybe TRBD1 (6 bases). This CDR3 has 15 amino acids. Germline CDR1 reads SSHAT; CDR2 reads FNYEAQ (reference sequence). Deletions cut 4 bases from V and 1 base from J, with 11 bases between.

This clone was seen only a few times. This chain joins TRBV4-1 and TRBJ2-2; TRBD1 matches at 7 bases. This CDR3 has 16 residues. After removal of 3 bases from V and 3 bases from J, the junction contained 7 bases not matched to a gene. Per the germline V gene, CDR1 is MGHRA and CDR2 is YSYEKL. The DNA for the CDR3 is TGCGCCAGCAGCCAGCGACAGGGAATGTACACCGGGGAGCTGTTTTTT. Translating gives CASSQRQGMYTGELFF.

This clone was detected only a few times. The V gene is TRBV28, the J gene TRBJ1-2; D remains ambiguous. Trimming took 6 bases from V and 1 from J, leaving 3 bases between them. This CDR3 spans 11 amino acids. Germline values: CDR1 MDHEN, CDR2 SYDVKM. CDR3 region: CASRLNYGYTF. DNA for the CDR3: TGTGCCAGCAGGCTTAACTATGGCTACACCTTC.

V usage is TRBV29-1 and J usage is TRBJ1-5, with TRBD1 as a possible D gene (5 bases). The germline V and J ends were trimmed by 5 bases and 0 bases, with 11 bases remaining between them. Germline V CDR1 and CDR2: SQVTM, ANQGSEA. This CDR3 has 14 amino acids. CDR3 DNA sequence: TGCAGCGTTTCGACAGCAACTAGCAATCAGCCCCAGCATTTT. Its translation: CSVSTATSNQPQHF.

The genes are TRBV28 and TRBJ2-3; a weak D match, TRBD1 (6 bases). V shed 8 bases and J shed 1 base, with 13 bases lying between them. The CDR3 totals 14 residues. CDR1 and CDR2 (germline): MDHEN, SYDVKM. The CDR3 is CASAARGRTDTQYF. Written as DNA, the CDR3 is TGTGCCAGCGCTGCCAGGGGCCGCACAGATACGCAGTATTTT.

The CDR3 sequence: CSARGPTEAFF. The CDR3 DNA is TGCAGTGCTAGGGGTCCTACTGAAGCTTTCTTT. The chain couples TRBV20-1 to TRBJ1-1; D is unclear. The CDR3 loop spans 11 amino acids. Trimming shortened V by 3 bases and J by 5 bases, and 7 bases separated the two germline ends. Germline V gene lookup returns CDR1 DFQATT and CDR2 SNEGSKA (reference sequence).

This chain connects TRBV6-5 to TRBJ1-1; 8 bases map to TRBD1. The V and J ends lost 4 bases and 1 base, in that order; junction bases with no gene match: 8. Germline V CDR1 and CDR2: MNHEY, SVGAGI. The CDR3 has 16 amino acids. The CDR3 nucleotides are TGTGCCAGCAGTTCTACCCCCGGGACAGGGAACACTGAAGCTTTCTTT. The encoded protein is CASSSTPGTGNTEAFF.

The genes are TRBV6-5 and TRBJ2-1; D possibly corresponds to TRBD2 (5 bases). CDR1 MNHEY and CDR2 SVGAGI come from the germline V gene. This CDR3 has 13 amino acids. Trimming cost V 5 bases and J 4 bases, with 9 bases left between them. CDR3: CASSRGLYNEQFF. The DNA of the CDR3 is TGTGCCAGCAGTCGTGGACTTTACAATGAGCAGTTCTTC.

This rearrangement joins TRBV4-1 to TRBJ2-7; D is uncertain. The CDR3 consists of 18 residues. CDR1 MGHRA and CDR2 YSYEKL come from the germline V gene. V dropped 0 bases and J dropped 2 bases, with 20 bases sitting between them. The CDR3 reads CASSQEKRRFSPTYEQYF. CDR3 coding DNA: TGCGCCAGCAGCCAAGAGAAAAGGCGCTTCAGCCCAACCTACGAGCAGTACTTC.

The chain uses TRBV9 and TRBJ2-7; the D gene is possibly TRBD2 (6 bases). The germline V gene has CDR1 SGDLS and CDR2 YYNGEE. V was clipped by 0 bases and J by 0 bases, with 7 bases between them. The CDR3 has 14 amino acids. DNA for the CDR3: TGTGCCAGCAGCGTAGGGAGGGTCTCCTACGAGCAGTACTTC. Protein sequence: CASSVGRVSYEQYF.

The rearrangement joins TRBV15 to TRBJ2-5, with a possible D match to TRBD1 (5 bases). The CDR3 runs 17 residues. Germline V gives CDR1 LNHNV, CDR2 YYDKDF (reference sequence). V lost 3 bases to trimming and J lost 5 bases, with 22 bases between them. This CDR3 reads CATSRSGRAFPWETQYF. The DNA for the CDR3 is TGTGCCACCAGCAGGTCTGGCAGGGCATTTCCATGGGAGACCCAGTACTTC.

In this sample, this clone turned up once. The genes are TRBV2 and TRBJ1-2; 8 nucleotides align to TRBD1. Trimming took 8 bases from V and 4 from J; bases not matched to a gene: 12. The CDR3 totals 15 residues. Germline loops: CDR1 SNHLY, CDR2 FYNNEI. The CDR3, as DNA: TGTGCCAGCGGAAGCACGGACAGGGATGTCTATGGCTACACCTTC. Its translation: CASGSTDRDVYGYTF.

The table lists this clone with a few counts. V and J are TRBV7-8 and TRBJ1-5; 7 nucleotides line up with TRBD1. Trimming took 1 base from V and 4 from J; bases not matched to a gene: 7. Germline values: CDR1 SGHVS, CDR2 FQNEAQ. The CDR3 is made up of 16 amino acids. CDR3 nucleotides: TGTGCCAGCAGCTTAGGCAGGGGGTTATCAAATCAGCCCCAGCATTTT. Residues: CASSLGRGLSNQPQHF.

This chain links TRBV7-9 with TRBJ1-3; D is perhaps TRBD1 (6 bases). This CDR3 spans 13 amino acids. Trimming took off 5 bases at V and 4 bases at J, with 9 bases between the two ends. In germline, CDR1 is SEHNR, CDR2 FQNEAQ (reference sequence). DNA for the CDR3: TGTGCCAGCAGCATGGACAGAGGAAACACCATATATTTT. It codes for CASSMDRGNTIYF.

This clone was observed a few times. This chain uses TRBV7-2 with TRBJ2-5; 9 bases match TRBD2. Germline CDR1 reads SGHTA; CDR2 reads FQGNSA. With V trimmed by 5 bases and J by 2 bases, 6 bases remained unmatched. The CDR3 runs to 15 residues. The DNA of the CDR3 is TGTGCCAGCAGCCTTAGACTAGCGGTACAAGAGACCCAGTACTTC. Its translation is CASSLRLAVQETQYF.

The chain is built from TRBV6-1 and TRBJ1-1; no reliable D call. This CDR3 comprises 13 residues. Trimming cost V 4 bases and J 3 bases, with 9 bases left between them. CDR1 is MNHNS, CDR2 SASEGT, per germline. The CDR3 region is CASSVEADTEAFF. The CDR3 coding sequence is TGTGCCAGCAGTGTTGAAGCGGACACTGAAGCTTTCTTT.

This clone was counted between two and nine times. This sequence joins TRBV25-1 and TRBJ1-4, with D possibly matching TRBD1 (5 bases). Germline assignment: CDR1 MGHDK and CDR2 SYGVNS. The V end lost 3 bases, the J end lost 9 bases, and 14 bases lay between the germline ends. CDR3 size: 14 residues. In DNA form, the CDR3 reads TGTGCCAGCAGTGACTCTGGGGGTGGGAAAAAACTGTTTTTT. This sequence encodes CASSDSGGGKKLFF.

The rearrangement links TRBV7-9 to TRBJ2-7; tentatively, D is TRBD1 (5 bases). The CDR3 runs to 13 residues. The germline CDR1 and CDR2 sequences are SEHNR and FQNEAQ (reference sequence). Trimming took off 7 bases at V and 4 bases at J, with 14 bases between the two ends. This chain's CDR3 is CASTLGLLYEQYF. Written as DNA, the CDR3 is TGTGCCAGCACTCTGGGGCTGTTGTACGAGCAGTACTTC.

CDR3 protein: CASRRQGTYEQYF. The CDR3 nucleotides are TGTGCCAGCAGACGACAGGGGACCTACGAGCAGTACTTC. The chain is built from TRBV7-2 and TRBJ2-7, with TRBD1 matching over 8 bases. The CDR3 totals 13 residues. Germline CDR1 is SGHTA and CDR2 is FQGNSA. Trimming at V came to 6 bases and at J to 2 bases, leaving 3 bases not matched to a gene.